These 23 T cell receptor beta chains were all obtained from the same sample, sequenced in a study. TCRdb reanalysed the RT-PCR reads using MiXCR and keeps one entry per CDR3 protein. The data contain more than 550,000 distinct CDR3 sequences, 11% to 15% of them seen just once; the ten biggest clones take up roughly 4%. Sequences were obtained from memory CD4+ T cells from blood. Receptor source: a female donor in good health, serving as a healthy control.

This clonotype was observed a few times. V gene TRBV11-3 combines with J gene TRBJ2-5, with 9 positions matching TRBD2. The length of the CDR3 is 14 residues. Germline V gives CDR1 SGHNT, CDR2 YENEEA. V lost 4 bases and J lost 4; bases outside the gene matches: 4. The chain's CDR3 is CASSSPGLAETQYF. The CDR3 DNA sequence: TGTGCCAGCAGCTCGCCGGGACTAGCAGAGACCCAGTACTTC.

At least ten counts were recorded for this clonotype. The chain has TRBV20-1 and TRBJ1-1; maybe TRBD1 (5 bases). The CDR3 has 13 residues. Trimming cost V 3 bases and J 1 base, with 9 bases left between them. CDR1 is DFQATT, CDR2 SNEGSKA, per germline (reference sequence). CDR3 nucleotides: TGCAGTGCTAGGTCAACAGGGAACACTGAAGCTTTCTTT. It encodes CSARSTGNTEAFF.

This clonotype was recorded at least ten times. The genes are TRBV5-1 and TRBJ1-3, with D hard to call. CDR1 SGHRS and CDR2 YFSETQ come from the germline V gene. Between the trimmed V and J ends, which lost 4 bases and 0 bases, there was a span of 8 bases. This CDR3 has 14 residues. The CDR3 protein is CASSDHTSGNTIYF. The CDR3 DNA reads TGCGCCAGCAGCGATCATACCTCTGGAAACACCATATATTTT.

This sequence joins TRBV5-1 and TRBJ2-5; TRBD2 matches at 12 bases. This CDR3 contains 16 residues. The V gene's germline CDR1 is SGHRS and CDR2 YFSETQ. The V segment lost 4 bases and the J segment 4 bases; nucleotides outside the gene matches: 8. In DNA, the CDR3 is TGCGCCAGCAGCCCGGTACTAGCGGGAGGCCGAGAGACCCAGTACTTC. Its protein is CASSPVLAGGRETQYF.

This clonotype was counted many times. The J gene is TRBJ1-2, the V gene TRBV20-1; tentatively, D is TRBD1 (5 bases). Germline loops: CDR1 DFQATT, CDR2 SNEGSKA (reference sequence). Trimming removed 2 bases at V and 4 bases at J, with 8 bases between. The CDR3 loop spans 12 amino acids. Here the CDR3 reads CSARQGTYGYTF. The CDR3 DNA follows: TGCAGTGCTAGACAGGGTACCTATGGCTACACCTTC.

This clonotype has at least ten counts. J is TRBJ1-2 and V is TRBV5-5; 9 nucleotides agree with TRBD1. Losses at the gene ends were 6 bases for V and 3 bases for J; bases not matched to a gene: 3. In germline, CDR1 is SGHKS, CDR2 YYEKEE (reference sequence). The CDR3 is 13 amino acids. The CDR3 DNA is TGTGCCAGCAAGGGACAGGGCGACTATGGCTACACCTTC. It codes for CASKGQGDYGYTF. Using reference TRBV5-5 and TRBJ1-2 for the parts outside the CDR3, the full variable domain is DAGVTQSPTHLIKTRGQQVTLRCSPISGHKSVSWYQQVLGQGPQFIFQYYEKEERGRGNFPDRFSARQFPNYSSELNVNALLLGDSALYLCASKGQGDYGYTFGSGTRLTVV.

The rearrangement links TRBV6-4 to TRBJ1-1; perhaps TRBD1 as D (5 bases). The CDR3 runs to 11 residues. CDR1 is MRHNA and CDR2 is SNTAGT in the germline V gene. Trimming left V 4 bases short and J 11 bases short, with 11 bases between. CDR3 protein: CASSGGGTAFF. CDR3 sequence (DNA): TGTGCCAGCAGTGGGGGGGGAACGGCTTTCTTT.

In its sample, this clonotype was seen a few times. The V and J genes are TRBV4-3 and TRBJ1-5; no firm D call. Germline CDR1 reads LGHNA; CDR2 reads YSLEER. Trimming removed 1 base at V and 4 bases at J, with 5 bases between. This CDR3 comprises 13 residues. CDR3 loop: CASSQGQNQPQHF. The CDR3 DNA reads as TGCGCCAGCAGCCAAGGGCAGAATCAGCCCCAGCATTTT.

This clonotype was counted ten times or more. The gene calls are TRBV20-1 and TRBJ2-4; 10 nucleotides match TRBD2. CDR1 and CDR2 (germline): DFQATT, SNEGSKA (reference sequence). The CDR3 is made up of 13 amino acids. V lost 0 bases and J lost 7; bases outside the gene matches: 0. Written as DNA, the CDR3 is TGCAGTGCTAGAGATAGCGGGAGGAACATTCAGTACTTC. It is translated as CSARDSGRNIQYF.

The rearrangement uses TRBV6-2 or TRBV6-3 and TRBJ2-2; D is uncertain. The V end was cut by 2 bases, the J end by 8 bases, with 18 bases between. CDR3 length: 16 amino acids. Germline CDR1 reads MNHEY; CDR2 reads SVGEGT. CDR3 sequence (DNA): TGTGCCAGCAGTTACAATGGAGCAAGCGCAGGAGGGGAGCTGTTTTTT. It yields the protein CASSYNGASAGGELFF.

At least ten counts were recorded for this clonotype. This sequence joins TRBV7-2 and TRBJ2-7; 7 bases are shared with TRBD2. Germline CDR1 SGHTA, CDR2 FQGNSA. The junction had 4 bases not matched to a gene; V was cut back by 3 bases and J by 2 bases. The length of the CDR3 is 14 residues. Here the CDR3 reads CASSFEGGPYEQYF. The CDR3 bases are TGTGCCAGCAGCTTTGAGGGAGGGCCCTACGAGCAGTACTTC.

Only a few counts were recorded for this clonotype. This rearrangement joins TRBV5-1 to TRBJ2-1; tentative D call: TRBD1 (6 bases). Germline V gives CDR1 SGHRS, CDR2 YFSETQ. CDR3 size: 14 residues. Trimming cost V 0 bases and J 7 bases, with 11 bases left between them. The CDR3 bases are TGCGCCAGCAGCTTGGAGACAGGTTTTAATGAGCAGTTCTTC. Residues: CASSLETGFNEQFF.

J is TRBJ1-2 and V is TRBV7-9, with TRBD1 matching over 12 bases. Germline CDR1 and CDR2: SEHNR and FQNEAQ (reference sequence). The CDR3 totals 13 residues. V shed 5 bases, J shed 12 bases, and the junction held 7 bases outside the gene matches. The CDR3 DNA follows: TGTGCCAGCAGCGAGGGACAGGGGGCTTCGGACACCTTC. It yields the protein CASSEGQGASDTF.

The V gene is TRBV20-1, the J gene TRBJ2-1; no reliable D call. CDR3 length equals 14 residues. CDR1 and CDR2 (germline): DFQATT, SNEGSKA (reference sequence). V lost 1 base and J lost 7, with 14 bases in between. This chain's CDR3 is CSARVTYRWNEQFF. In DNA, the CDR3 is TGCAGTGCTAGAGTCACCTATCGGTGGAATGAGCAGTTCTTC.

The J gene is TRBJ1-5, the V gene TRBV12-3 or TRBV12-4; TRBD1 is a possible D gene (6 bases). The CDR3 loop spans 13 amino acids. Deletions cut 2 bases from V and 10 bases from J, with 12 bases between. The CDR3 spells CASSLRRGEPQHF. The CDR3 nucleotides read TGTGCCAGCAGTTTAAGGAGGGGGGAACCCCAGCATTTT.

This clonotype was counted a few times. The chain couples TRBV5-1 to TRBJ2-2, with 10 bases aligning to TRBD1. The CDR3 totals 15 residues. The germline V gene has CDR1 SGHRS and CDR2 YFSETQ. The V segment lost 3 bases and the J segment 3 bases; nucleotides outside the gene matches: 2. Written as DNA, the CDR3 is TGCGCCAGCAGCTGGACAGGGGGGTACACCGGGGAGCTGTTTTTT. Encoded protein: CASSWTGGYTGELFF.

The chain has TRBV20-1 and TRBJ2-6, with D possibly matching TRBD2 (7 bases). The length of the CDR3 is 14 residues. The V end lost 4 bases, the J end lost 2 bases, and 9 bases lay between the germline ends. The germline V gene has CDR1 DFQATT and CDR2 SNEGSKA (reference sequence). The CDR3 region has the DNA TGCAGTGCTATAGGGGGGGCTGGGGCCAACGTCCTGACTTTC. Its protein product is CSAIGGAGANVLTF.

This clonotype was observed many times. The chain employs TRBV6-2 or TRBV6-3 and TRBJ1-2; no clear D. This CDR3 is 15 amino acids long. Germline CDR1 MNHEY, CDR2 SVGEGT. V was trimmed by 5 bases and J by 1 base, leaving 14 bases between them. This CDR3 is CASSPGRLLNYGYTF. In nucleotides, the CDR3 is TGTGCCAGCAGTCCCGGACGACTCCTTAACTATGGCTACACCTTC.

This clonotype was observed a handful of times. This chain connects TRBV12-3 or TRBV12-4 to TRBJ2-1; a possible D gene is TRBD2 (6 bases). Trimming removed 7 bases at V and 2 bases at J, with 15 bases between. The CDR3 runs to 15 residues. The CDR3, as DNA: TGTGCCAGCACTTTGGGGACTCCAACCTACAATGAGCAGTTCTTC. It encodes CASTLGTPTYNEQFF.

Ten or more counts support this clonotype. This sequence joins TRBV6-6 and TRBJ1-5; D is ambiguous. This CDR3 is 15 amino acids long. With 5 bases removed from V and 0 bases from J, the gap between germline ends came to 11 bases. Germline V CDR1 and CDR2: MNHNY, SVGAGI (reference sequence). The CDR3 DNA sequence: TGTGCCAGCAGTCTAAATGGAGATAGCAATCAGCCCCAGCATTTT. Its protein product is CASSLNGDSNQPQHF.

The sample holds a few counts of this clonotype. J is TRBJ1-6 and V is TRBV7-6; weak D call: TRBD1 (6 bases). CDR1 and CDR2 from the germline V gene are SGHVS and FNYEAQ. Trimming removed 1 base at V and 8 bases at J, with 12 bases between. The CDR3 covers 15 residues. CDR3 nucleotides: TGTGCCAGCAGCTTAGGTACAGGGCCGTATTCACCCCTCCACTTT. This sequence encodes CASSLGTGPYSPLHF.

J is TRBJ1-2 and V is TRBV3-1; D call uncertain. With 0 bases removed from V and 3 bases from J, the gap between germline ends came to 11 bases. This CDR3 region has 15 residues. Germline V lookup: CDR1 LGHDT, CDR2 YNNKEL (reference sequence). The DNA for the CDR3 is TGTGCCAGCAGCCAAGATTCGCGAGGTGACTATGGCTACACCTTC. It codes for CASSQDSRGDYGYTF.

The genes are TRBV30 and TRBJ2-3, with no clear D. This CDR3 contains 14 residues. Germline-derived CDR1 and CDR2 are GTSNPN and SVGIG (reference sequence). V was clipped by 0 bases and J by 6 bases, with 13 bases between them. The CDR3, as DNA: TGTGCCTGGAGTGTATCATCCGGGCCTGATACGCAGTATTTT. It is translated as CAWSVSSGPDTQYF.